The source of this T cell receptor (beta chain) is a study of blood T cell repertoires in COVID-19. This CDR3 is 13 amino acids long. Germline-derived CDR1 and CDR2 are MNHEY and SVGEGT. With 5 bases removed from V and 8 bases from J, the gap between germline ends came to 15 bases. In terms of age and location, participants ranged from roughly 18 to 95 years and lived in about 25 US areas. TCRdb keeps only in-frame clones here, not all; method: immunoSEQ multiplex PCR. The data show about 290,000 clones, with around 90% seen just once and about 1.7% held by the top ten. The TCR originated in a woman aged 40 to 50 who had recovered from COVID-19. Material for sequencing was PBMCs or T cells enriched from blood (not recorded which). V gene TRBV6-2 or TRBV6-3 combines with J gene TRBJ1-1; possible D gene TRBD1, 6 bases. CDR3 residues: CASSHVQGFEAFF. The CDR3, as DNA: TGTGCCAGCAGTCACGTTCAGGGGTTCGAAGCTTTCTTT.